The 3 T cell receptor beta chains below all came from one sample that was sequenced in a study of cytomegalovirus exposure and HLA in healthy donors. The PCR used 60 Vbeta and 13 Jbeta primers. Sequencing was performed with immunoSEQ multiplex PCR; in TCRdb, only in-frame clones are kept and a portion is missing. The sample has roughly 150,000 clones, more than 60% seen once; the top ten hold over 9%. Sequencing input: PBMCs. The source of these receptors is a man between 18 and 29 years old in good health and CMV-seropositive.

Notes on this clone: At one of its ends the junction is not consistent with the germline gene, which may arise from a read error. The chain joins TRBV7-9 to TRBJ1-4, with 9 bases aligning to TRBD1. Germline CDR1 SEHNR, CDR2 FQNEAQ (reference sequence). The CDR3 loop spans 14 amino acids. The CDR3 protein is CSSAPGQGNEKLFF. The CDR3 DNA follows: TGTTCCAGCGCCCCGGGACAGGGCAATGAAAAACTGTTTTTT.

The chain's CDR3 is CASSQERLAATRNEQFF. Written as DNA, the CDR3 is TGCGCCAGCAGCCAAGAGAGGTTAGCGGCCACCCGAAATGAGCAGTTCTTC. The J gene is TRBJ2-1, the V gene TRBV4-1, with TRBD2 as a possible D gene (6 bases). There are 17 residues in the CDR3. The V end was cut by 0 bases, the J end by 7 bases, with 19 bases between. Germline V gives CDR1 MGHRA, CDR2 YSYEKL.

V and J are TRBV28 and TRBJ1-5; 7 nucleotides match TRBD1. This CDR3 is built from 15 residues. Germline lookup yields CDR1 MDHEN and CDR2 SYDVKM. V trimming: 5 bases; J trimming: 3 bases; junction bases outside the gene matches: 7. The CDR3 DNA reads TGTGCCAGCAGTCCCCGGGACAGCACCAATCAGCCCCAGCATTTT. Its protein product is CASSPRDSTNQPQHF.